Each of the 9 T cell receptor beta chains below was sequenced from the same sample in a study of T cells in Graves' hyperthyroidism and ophthalmopathy. Amplified TCR beta CDR3 regions came from RNA transcripts. Researchers ran a first-round RT-PCR on the TCR CDR3 using the HTBI primer set. Using its own MiXCR run on the multiplex PCR reads, TCRdb lists one record per CDR3 protein. The sample holds hundreds of thousands of distinct CDR3 sequences, approximately 23% seen once. Sequencing was carried out using blood. These receptors came from a young man with Graves' ophthalmopathy.

The chain has TRBV12-3 or TRBV12-4 and TRBJ2-3, with TRBD2 matching 7 bases. The CDR3 runs 15 residues. The V gene end was trimmed by 6 bases and the J gene end by 0 bases; junction bases not matched to a gene: 6. CDR3 residues: CASSRQRGSTDTQYF. CDR3 in DNA: TGTGCCAGCAGCCGACAGCGGGGTAGCACAGATACGCAGTATTTT.

At least ten counts were recorded for this clonotype. V and J are TRBV28 and TRBJ1-1, with 7 positions matching TRBD1. The junction had 5 bases not matched to a gene; V was cut back by 4 bases and J by 3 bases. The CDR3 runs to 14 residues. Germline assignment: CDR1 MDHEN and CDR2 SYDVKM. DNA of the CDR3: TGTGCCAGCAGTTGGACAGGTAGGGACACTGAAGCTTTCTTT. This sequence encodes CASSWTGRDTEAFF.

This clonotype was found many times. J is TRBJ2-1 and V is TRBV20-1; 8 positions match TRBD2. CDR1 DFQATT and CDR2 SNEGSKA come from the germline V gene (reference sequence). This CDR3 contains 17 residues. V dropped 0 bases and J dropped 9; count of bases not matched to a gene: 16. The CDR3: CSARDPPGWREVGEQFF. CDR3 coding DNA: TGCAGTGCTAGAGATCCCCCTGGATGGCGGGAGGTGGGTGAGCAGTTCTTC.

In its sample, this clonotype was seen a few times. V usage is TRBV11-3 and J usage is TRBJ2-2; TRBD1 aligns across 7 bases. The germline V gene has CDR1 SGHNT and CDR2 YENEEA. The CDR3 spans 17 residues. Trimming removed 5 bases from V and 3 bases from J; junction bases left unmatched: 12. CDR3: CASSLGRDSFDTGELFF. CDR3 DNA sequence: TGTGCCAGCAGCCTAGGCCGGGACAGTTTCGACACCGGGGAGCTGTTTTTT.

The CDR3 DNA reads as TGTGCCATCAGTGAGTCAGGCTCGGGAGGGCCAATGGGGGACACCCAGTACTTC. This codes for CAISESGSGGPMGDTQYF. J is TRBJ2-5 and V is TRBV10-3; 8 bases line up with TRBD2. The J segment lost 8 bases and the V segment lost 0 bases, leaving 17 bases of the junction unmatched. The CDR3 sequence is 18 residues long. CDR1 is ENHRY and CDR2 is SYGVKD in the germline V gene.

This clonotype was seen at least ten times. The chain joins TRBV20-1 to TRBJ2-3; 10 bases agree with TRBD2. With 3 bases clipped from V and 5 bases from J, the junction kept 11 bases outside the gene matches. The CDR3 spans 16 residues. Germline-derived CDR1 and CDR2 are DFQATT and SNEGSKA (reference sequence). CDR3 in DNA: TGCAGTGCTAGGGGGGGGAATAGCGGGAGGCGAGATACGCAGTATTTT. Encoded protein: CSARGGNSGRRDTQYF.

This clonotype was seen only a few times. The rearrangement links TRBV6-1 to TRBJ1-1; a weak D match, TRBD1 (6 bases). V was shortened by 6 bases and J by 1 base, with 24 bases between the two germline ends. The CDR3 consists of 18 residues. Per the germline V gene, CDR1 is MNHNS and CDR2 is SASEGT. CDR3 in amino acids: CASRPPRGGHGKNTEAFF. The CDR3 DNA follows: TGTGCCAGCAGACCCCCGCGCGGGGGCCATGGTAAGAACACTGAAGCTTTCTTT.

This chain joins TRBV20-1 and TRBJ2-4; 9 nucleotides match TRBD2. Unmatched junction bases numbered 9, after V lost 3 bases and J lost 6 bases. The CDR3 length is 15 residues. Per germline, CDR1 DFQATT and CDR2 SNEGSKA (reference sequence). This CDR3 is CSASENSGRGNIQYF. CDR3 coding DNA: TGCAGTGCTAGTGAGAATAGCGGGAGAGGAAACATTCAGTACTTC.

In this sample, this clonotype turned up many times. The chain is built from TRBV20-1 and TRBJ2-1, with 14 nucleotides matching TRBD2. The germline CDR1 and CDR2 sequences are DFQATT and SNEGSKA (reference sequence). Germline trimming cut 4 bases from V and 5 bases from J; bases unmatched to any gene: 7. CDR3 length: 16 amino acids. The CDR3 loop reads CSATGTSGSRNNEQFF. CDR3 bases: TGCAGTGCTACTGGGACTAGCGGGAGTAGAAACAATGAGCAGTTCTTC.